This TCR beta chain was found in a study of shared clonotypes between healthy human individuals. At the deep level, the assay was run. Some clones are missing from TCRdb's copy, which holds only in-frame ones; the method was immunoSEQ multiplex PCR. The sample holds around 440,000 clones, 70% to 80% seen once. Material for sequencing was PBMCs. This clonotype was sampled from a woman between 40 and 50 years old in good health. Some clones in this sample may be carry-over from other donors' samples.

The CDR3 nucleotides are TGTGCCAGCAGCTCTGGACTAGCGGGGTACACAGATACGCAGTATTTT. This encodes CASSSGLAGYTDTQYF. The chain has TRBV7-9 and TRBJ2-3; 12 bases fit TRBD2. Germline CDR1 is SEHNR and CDR2 is FQNEAQ (reference sequence). V gave up 4 bases and J gave up 2 bases; unmatched junction bases: 4. The length of the CDR3 is 16 residues. Full variable domain (outside the CDR3, taken from reference TRBV7-9 and TRBJ2-3): DTGVSQNPRHKITKRGQNVTFRCDPISEHNRLYWYRQTLGQGPEFLTYFQNEAQLEKSRLLSDRFSAERPKGSFSTLEIQRTEQGDSAMYLCASSSGLAGYTDTQYFGPGTRLTVL.